This TCR beta chain was obtained from a study of T cell clones after liver transplantation. Study details: Subjects received no induction therapy and standard immunosuppression until randomization at 12-24 months post-transplant.

Repertoires were generated with immunoSEQ multiplex PCR, while TCRdb's copy carries only in-frame clones and drops some. The sample holds fewer than 1,500 clones, around 40% seen once. TCRbeta sequences of proliferating CFSE-low MLR cells were labeled alloreactive. This clone was detected only once. Its specificity is not known. This CDR3 spans 13 amino acids. Trimming pared 4 bases from V and 7 bases from J, leaving 14 bases between. Germline loops: CDR1 SGHNT, CDR2 YENEEA. The sequence derives from a human patient who received a liver transplant. Some T cells may have come from the graft donor. This chain joins TRBV11-3 and TRBJ2-7; D might be TRBD1 (6 bases). Sequencing used CD4+ T cells from cultured PBMCs. The CDR3 DNA sequence: TGTGCCAGCAGCTGGACAGTACAGAGTGAGCAGTACTTC. Translating it yields CASSWTVQSEQYF. Based on the CDR3 plus reference TRBV11-3 and TRBJ2-7, the full variable domain is EAGVVQSPRYKIIEKKQPVAFWCNPISGHNTLYWYLQNLGQGPELLIRYENEEAVDDSQLPKDRFSAERLKGVDSTLKIQPAELGDSAVYLCASSWTVQSEQYFGPGTRLTVT.